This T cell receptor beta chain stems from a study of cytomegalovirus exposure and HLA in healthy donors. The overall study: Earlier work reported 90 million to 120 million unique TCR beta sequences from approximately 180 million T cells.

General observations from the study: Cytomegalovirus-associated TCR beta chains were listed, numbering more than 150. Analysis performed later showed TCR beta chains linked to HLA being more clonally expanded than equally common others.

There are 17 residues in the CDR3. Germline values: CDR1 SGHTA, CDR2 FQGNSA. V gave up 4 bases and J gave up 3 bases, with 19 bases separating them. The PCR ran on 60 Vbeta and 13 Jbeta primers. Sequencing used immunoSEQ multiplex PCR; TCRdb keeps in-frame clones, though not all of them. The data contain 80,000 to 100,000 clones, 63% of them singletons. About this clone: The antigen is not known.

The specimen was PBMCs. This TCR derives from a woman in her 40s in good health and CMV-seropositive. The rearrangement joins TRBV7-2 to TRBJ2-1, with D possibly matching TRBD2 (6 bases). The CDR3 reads CASSSSSGGTFYNEQFF. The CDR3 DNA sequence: TGTGCCAGCAGCTCCTCAAGTGGGGGGACCTTCTACAATGAGCAGTTCTTC. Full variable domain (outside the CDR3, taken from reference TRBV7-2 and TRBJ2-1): GAGVSQSPSNKVTEKGKDVELRCDPISGHTALYWYRQSLGQGLEFLIYFQGNSAPDKSGLPSDRFSAERTGGSVSTLTIQRTQQEDSAVYLCASSSSSGGTFYNEQFFGPGTRLTVL.